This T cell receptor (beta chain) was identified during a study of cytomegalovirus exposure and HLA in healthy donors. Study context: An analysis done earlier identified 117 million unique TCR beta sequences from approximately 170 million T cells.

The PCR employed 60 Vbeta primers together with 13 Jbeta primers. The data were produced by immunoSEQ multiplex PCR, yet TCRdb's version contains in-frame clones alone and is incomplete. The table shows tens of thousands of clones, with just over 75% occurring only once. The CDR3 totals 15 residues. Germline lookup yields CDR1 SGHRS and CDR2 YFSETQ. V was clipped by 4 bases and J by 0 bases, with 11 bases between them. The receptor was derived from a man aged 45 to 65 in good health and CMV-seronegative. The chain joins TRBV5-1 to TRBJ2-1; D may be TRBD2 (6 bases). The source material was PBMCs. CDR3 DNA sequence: TGCGCCAGCAGCACCGGAGGGAGCTCCTACAATGAGCAGTTCTTC. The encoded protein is CASSTGGSSYNEQFF.